Detailed here is one T cell receptor beta chain. This clone was recorded a few times. Its antigen is still unknown. No per-base quality is available; no much larger clone lies one base away. The germline V gene specifies MGHRA as CDR1 and YSYEKL as CDR2. V lost 1 base and J lost 6 bases, and the count of bases not matched to a germline gene is 9. The CDR3, from cysteine to phenylalanine, totals 17 residues. Just CDR3 DNA is preserved here, 51 bases in frame from base 1. This specimen comes from a study of blood T cell repertoires in COVID-19 (dated by TCRdb to the early 2020s). For the wider study: The collaborator samples originated in the United States, Italy and Spain and spanned the acute and convalescent phases of COVID-19. Subjects who had been exposed to COVID-19, were actively infected with it, or had recovered from it provided the deeply sampled blood TCRbeta repertoires that made up the dataset. Sample metadata almost always included a de-identified subject ID, COVID-19 status, age in years and sex. The material from the prospective study consisted of cDNA or gDNA derived from T cells, B-cell-depleted T cells, or PBMCs. The repertoires were released in a freely available public database intended as a resource for research on the immune response to SARS-CoV-2. Where HLA class I and class II types were available, the types were taken from metadata supplied by the sample provider, not from assay-based typing. Samples were obtained from the ongoing ImmuneRACE study (first 160 participants) and from 1,254 subjects provided by 6 global collaborators. The study at large found these results: The quantity of clinical and demographic metadata differed by source and by participant and was supplied without curation.

In the prospective study, participants were 18 to 89 years old, resided in about 25 geographic areas of the United States, and were enrolled through a virtual design. In the prospective study, participants were assigned to cohorts based on the clinical history participants reported in a screening survey and a study questionnaire. ImmuneRACE Cohort 3 recovered participants were defined by two consecutive negative NP/OP PCR tests, healthcare professional clearance, or symptom resolution. In the prospective study, mobile phlebotomists collected whole blood, serum and a nasopharyngeal or oropharyngeal swab from each participant. Over an approximately 2-month period, participants in the prospective study had the option of providing additional blood draws and questionnaires. Prospective study blood samples were shipped either frozen or at room temperature before DNA extraction. TCRbeta CDR3 regions were amplified from genomic DNA using the immunoSEQ Assay, a bias-controlled multiplex PCR. From the authors' description of their analysis: Within the assay, amplification of reference gene primers was used to estimate how many nucleated cells each sample contained. To quantify the absolute abundance of each unique TCRbeta CDR3 rearrangement, sequence reads were collapsed and filtered. For each sample, productive Simpson clonality was calculated by taking the square root of Simpson's diversity index across productive rearrangements. In TCRdb, the immuneACCESS table is reduced to in-frame sequences with V and J assigned. These tables do not hold every clone; where another copy was compared, an unresolved V gene accounts for under half, and the others remain unexplained. The D gene and trimming were derived from the DNA, and the V and J assignments and clone size from that table. This sample holds about 180,000 clones; roughly 86% were observed only once. More than 7.5% of the sample rests with the top ten.

The specimen was PBMCs or T cells enriched from blood (not recorded which). The sequence came from a woman in her 30s who had recovered from COVID-19. The sequence is built from TRBV4-1 and TRBJ2-3; 11 bases in the middle match TRBD2. The CDR3 region: CASSQVGRRTSGDTQYF. In nucleotide form, the sequence is TGCGCCAGCAGCCAAGTGGGCAGACGGACTAGCGGGGATACGCAGTATTTT.